Presented here are 19 T cell receptor beta chains from one specimen sequenced in a study of cytomegalovirus exposure and HLA in healthy donors. PCR primers comprised 60 Vbeta and 13 Jbeta primers. The repertoire was sequenced with immunoSEQ multiplex PCR; TCRdb's copy has only in-frame clones and lacks some. The listing records 150,000 or so clones. The specimen sequenced was PBMCs. All receptors come from a woman aged 45-65 years in good health and CMV-seronegative.

The chain combines TRBV9 with TRBJ2-7, with D possibly TRBD2 on 6 matching bases. V was cut by 4 bases and J by 2 bases, with 13 bases left in between. Germline values: CDR1 SGDLS, CDR2 YYNGEE. This CDR3 has 14 amino acids. The DNA of the CDR3 is TGTGCCAGCAGCCCTCGACTAGTCGCCTACGAGCAGTACTTC. Its translation: CASSPRLVAYEQYF.

The rearrangement uses TRBV6-1 and TRBJ2-7, with 8 bases that match TRBD2. The V segment lost 8 bases and the J segment 3 bases; nucleotides outside the gene matches: 9. The germline V gene encodes CDR1 MNHNS and CDR2 SASEGT. This CDR3 comprises 14 residues. The CDR3 sequence: CASGPGGAGYEQYF. The DNA for the CDR3 is TGTGCCAGCGGTCCGGGGGGGGCGGGCTACGAGCAGTACTTC.

The chain recombines TRBV5-1 with TRBJ2-3, with no clear D. Germline CDR1 SGHRS, CDR2 YFSETQ. Trimming cost V 0 bases and J 6 bases, with 11 bases left between them. The CDR3 is 14 amino acids. CDR3 in DNA: TGCGCCAGCAGCTTGGCCGCAGTTGCCGATACGCAGTATTTT. Amino acids: CASSLAAVADTQYF.

V is TRBV6-5 and J is TRBJ1-5; D not certain. CDR3 length: 14 residues. Germline V gives CDR1 MNHEY, CDR2 SVGAGI. Trimming pared 6 bases from V and 0 bases from J, leaving 9 bases between. The CDR3 loop reads CASSRTVSNQPQHF. DNA for the CDR3: TGTGCCAGCAGCCGCACAGTTAGCAATCAGCCCCAGCATTTT.

The chain couples TRBV6-1 to TRBJ2-7; 8 bases are a match to TRBD1. The CDR3 length is 14 residues. Germline V lookup: CDR1 MNHNS, CDR2 SASEGT. V was clipped by 6 bases and J by 5 bases; unmatched bases: 9. The chain's CDR3 is CASSHRTGTDEQYF. The CDR3 DNA reads TGTGCCAGCAGCCACAGGACAGGGACCGACGAGCAGTACTTC.

The CDR3 nucleotides read TGTGCCAGTAGTCTGGACAGCGGCAACGAGCAGTACTTC. Translation: CASSLDSGNEQYF. This chain uses TRBV19 with TRBJ2-7, with D tentatively TRBD1 (6 bases). Germline V gene lookup returns CDR1 LNHDA and CDR2 SQIVND (reference sequence). V was trimmed by 5 bases and J by 5 bases, leaving 13 bases between them. The CDR3 contains 13 residues.

This chain uses TRBV19 with TRBJ2-2, with TRBD1 identical over 10 bases. This CDR3 contains 16 residues. With 3 bases clipped from V and 4 bases from J, the junction kept 5 bases outside the gene matches. The V gene's germline CDR1 is LNHDA and CDR2 SQIVND (reference sequence). The CDR3 loop reads CASSMKGQGVTGELFF. CDR3 DNA: TGTGCCAGTAGTATGAAAGGACAGGGGGTCACCGGGGAGCTGTTTTTT.

The chain uses TRBV11-3 and TRBJ2-1, with 8 bases fitting TRBD1. There are 13 residues in the CDR3. CDR1 and CDR2 (germline): SGHNT, YENEEA. Trimming took 1 base from V and 11 from J; bases not matched to a gene: 4. This chain's CDR3 is CASSLVDRGQQFF. The CDR3, as DNA: TGTGCCAGCAGCTTAGTAGACAGGGGACAGCAGTTCTTC.

This chain connects TRBV19 to TRBJ2-4; D is possibly TRBD1 (6 bases). This CDR3 has 13 amino acids. V was cut by 5 bases and J by 8 bases, with 13 bases left in between. The germline V gene encodes CDR1 LNHDA and CDR2 SQIVND (reference sequence). CDR3 region: CASSQGQRDIQYF. The CDR3 DNA sequence: TGTGCCAGTAGTCAGGGACAAAGGGACATTCAGTACTTC.

V and J are TRBV13 and TRBJ2-2; TRBD2 aligns across 9 bases. V gave up 3 bases and J gave up 6 bases; unmatched junction bases: 8. From germline, CDR1 is PRHDT and CDR2 FYEKMQ (reference sequence). CDR3 length equals 16 residues. CDR3 protein: CASSFEAGGPPGELFF. The CDR3 bases are TGTGCCAGCAGCTTTGAGGCGGGGGGGCCCCCCGGGGAGCTGTTTTTT.

Worth noting for this clone: A read error may account for a junction end that differs from germline. The chain combines TRBV5-1 with TRBJ1-2; perhaps TRBD1 as D (5 bases). This CDR3 has 10 residues. CDR1 and CDR2 from the germline V gene are SGHRS and YFSETQ. CDR3 loop: CASSAGTPLF. CDR3 nucleotide sequence: TGCGCCAGCAGCGCCGGGACTCCTCTTTTC.

The chain combines TRBV30 with TRBJ1-2; the match to TRBD1 covers 7 bases. CDR1 GTSNPN and CDR2 SVGIG come from the germline V gene (reference sequence). The V and J ends lost 2 bases and 7 bases, in that order; junction bases with no gene match: 7. The CDR3 is made up of 13 amino acids. In nucleotides, the CDR3 is TGTGCCTGGAGTATACAGGGGATGAGTGGCTACACCTTC. It encodes CAWSIQGMSGYTF. The full variable domain, in which reference TRBV30 and TRBJ1-2 provide the parts outside the CDR3, is SQTIHQWPATLVQPVGSPLSLECTVEGTSNPNLYWYRQAAGRGLQLLFYSVGIGQISSEVPQNLSASRPQDRQFILSSKKLLLSDSGFYLCAWSIQGMSGYTFGSGTRLTVV.

This CDR3 is CASSLDRGGRRSHNEQFF. The CDR3 nucleotides read TGTGCCAGCAGTCTGGACAGGGGAGGGCGGAGGTCCCACAATGAGCAGTTCTTC. The chain uses TRBV27 and TRBJ2-1; TRBD1 matches 9 bases. This CDR3 is built from 18 residues. Germline CDR1 and CDR2: MNHEY and SMNVEV (reference sequence). With V trimmed by 5 bases and J by 5 bases, 16 bases remained unmatched.

The rearrangement links TRBV2 to TRBJ1-2; 8 nucleotides agree with TRBD1. The ends lost 7 bases at V and 4 bases at J; junction bases unmatched: 17. From germline, CDR1 is SNHLY and CDR2 FYNNEI. The CDR3 spans 17 residues. The CDR3 protein is CASKLTGVGFWGYGYTF. Here the CDR3 DNA reads TGTGCCAGCAAGTTGACAGGGGTGGGTTTCTGGGGCTATGGCTACACCTTC.

The chain has TRBV19 and TRBJ2-7; a possible D gene is TRBD1 (8 bases). V was clipped by 7 bases and J by 1 base, with 17 bases between them. This CDR3 spans 15 amino acids. Germline V gives CDR1 LNHDA, CDR2 SQIVND (reference sequence). The CDR3 here is CASMPRGRGSYEQYF. Written as DNA, the CDR3 is TGTGCCAGTATGCCCAGGGGGCGGGGGTCCTACGAGCAGTACTTC.

The chain couples TRBV2 to TRBJ2-5, with D possibly TRBD1 on 5 matching bases. The V and J ends lost 3 bases and 6 bases respectively, with 11 bases between them. This CDR3 has 13 residues. Germline CDR1 and CDR2: SNHLY and FYNNEI. CDR3 amino acids: CASSDPQGQTQYF. CDR3 DNA sequence: TGTGCCAGCAGTGATCCCCAGGGCCAGACCCAGTACTTC. Based on the CDR3 plus reference TRBV2 and TRBJ2-5, the full variable domain is EPEVTQTPSHQVTQMGQEVILRCVPISNHLYFYWYRQILGQKVEFLVSFYNNEISEKSEIFDDQFSVERPDGSNFTLKIRSTKLEDSAMYFCASSDPQGQTQYFGPGTRLLVL.

This chain links TRBV19 with TRBJ1-5; D unresolved. CDR3 length: 14 amino acids. Germline V gene data show CDR1 as LNHDA and CDR2 as SQIVND (reference sequence). The V and J ends lost 7 bases and 1 base respectively, with 11 bases between them. The CDR3 nucleotides are TGTGCCAGTAACAAGATCAGGAGCAATCAGCCCCAGCATTTT. Translating it yields CASNKIRSNQPQHF.

The chain has TRBV2 and TRBJ1-1; D call uncertain. The CDR3 is made up of 12 amino acids. Between the trimmed V and J ends, which lost 6 bases and 1 base, there was a span of 6 bases. Germline V gene data show CDR1 as SNHLY and CDR2 as FYNNEI. CDR3 in amino acids: CASREQNTEAFF. As DNA, the CDR3 is TGTGCCAGCAGGGAACAGAACACTGAAGCTTTCTTT.

The V and J genes are TRBV27 and TRBJ1-1, with D tentatively TRBD1 (6 bases). V gave up 5 bases and J gave up 1 base, with 8 bases separating them. Per the germline V gene, CDR1 is MNHEY and CDR2 is SMNVEV (reference sequence). The CDR3 loop spans 13 amino acids. CDR3 bases: TGTGCCAGCAGTCTACAGGGGAACACTGAAGCTTTCTTT. It encodes CASSLQGNTEAFF.